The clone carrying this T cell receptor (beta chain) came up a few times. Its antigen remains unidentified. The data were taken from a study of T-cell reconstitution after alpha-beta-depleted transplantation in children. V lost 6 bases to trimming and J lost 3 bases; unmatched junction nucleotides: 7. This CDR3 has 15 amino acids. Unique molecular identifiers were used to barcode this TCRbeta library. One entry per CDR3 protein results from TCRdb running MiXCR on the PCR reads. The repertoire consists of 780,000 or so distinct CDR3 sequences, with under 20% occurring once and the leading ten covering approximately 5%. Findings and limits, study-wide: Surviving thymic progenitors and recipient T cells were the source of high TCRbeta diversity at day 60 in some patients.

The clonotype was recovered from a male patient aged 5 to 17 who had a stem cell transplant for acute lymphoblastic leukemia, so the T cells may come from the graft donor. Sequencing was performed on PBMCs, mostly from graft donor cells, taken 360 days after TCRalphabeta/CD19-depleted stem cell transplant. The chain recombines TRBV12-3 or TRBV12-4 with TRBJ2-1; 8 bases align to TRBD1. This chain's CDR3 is CASSRPGGVYNEQFF. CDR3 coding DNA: TGTGCCAGCAGCCGACCAGGGGGCGTCTACAATGAGCAGTTCTTC.